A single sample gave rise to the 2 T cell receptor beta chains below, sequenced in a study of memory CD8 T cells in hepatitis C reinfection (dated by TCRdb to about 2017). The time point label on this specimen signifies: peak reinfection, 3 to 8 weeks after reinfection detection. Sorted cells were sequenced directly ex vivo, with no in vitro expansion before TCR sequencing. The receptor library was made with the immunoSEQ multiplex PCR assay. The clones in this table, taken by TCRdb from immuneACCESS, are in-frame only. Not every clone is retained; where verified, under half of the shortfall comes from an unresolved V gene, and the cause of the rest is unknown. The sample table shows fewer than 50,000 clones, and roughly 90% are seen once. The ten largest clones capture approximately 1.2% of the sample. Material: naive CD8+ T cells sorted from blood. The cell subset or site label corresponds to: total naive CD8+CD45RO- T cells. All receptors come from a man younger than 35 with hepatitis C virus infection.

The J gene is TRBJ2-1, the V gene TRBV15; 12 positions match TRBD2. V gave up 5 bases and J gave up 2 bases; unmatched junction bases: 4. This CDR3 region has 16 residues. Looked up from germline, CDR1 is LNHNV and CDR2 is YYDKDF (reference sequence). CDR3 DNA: TGTGCCACCAGCTTGAGGACTAGCGGGACCTACAATGAGCAGTTCTTC. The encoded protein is CATSLRTSGTYNEQFF.

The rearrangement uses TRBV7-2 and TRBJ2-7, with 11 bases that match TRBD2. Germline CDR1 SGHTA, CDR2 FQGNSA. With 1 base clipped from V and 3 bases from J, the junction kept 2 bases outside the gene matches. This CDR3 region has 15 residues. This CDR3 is CASSLEGTSGYEQYF. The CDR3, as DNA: TGTGCCAGCAGCTTAGAGGGGACTAGCGGCTACGAGCAGTACTTC.